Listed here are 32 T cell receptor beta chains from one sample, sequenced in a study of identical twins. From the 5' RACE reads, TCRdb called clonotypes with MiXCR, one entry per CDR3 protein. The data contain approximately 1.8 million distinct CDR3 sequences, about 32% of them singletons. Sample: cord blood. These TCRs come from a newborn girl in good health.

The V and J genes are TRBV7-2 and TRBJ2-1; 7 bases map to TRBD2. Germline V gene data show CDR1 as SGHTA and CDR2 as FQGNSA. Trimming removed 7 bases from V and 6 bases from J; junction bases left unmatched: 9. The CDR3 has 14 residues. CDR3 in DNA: TGTGCCAGCATGCCCGGACTAGGCCGCAATGAGCAGTTCTTC. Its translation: CASMPGLGRNEQFF. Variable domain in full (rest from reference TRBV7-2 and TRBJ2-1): GAGVSQSPSNKVTEKGKDVELRCDPISGHTALYWYRQSLGQGLEFLIYFQGNSAPDKSGLPSDRFSAERTGGSVSTLTIQRTQQEDSAVYLCASMPGLGRNEQFFGPGTRLTVL.

CDR3 nucleotide sequence: TGTGCCAGCAATAGGGAACAGGGTTGGCATTATGAGCAGTACTTC. It is translated as CASNREQGWHYEQYF. This chain joins TRBV6-1 and TRBJ2-1; possible D gene TRBD1, 6 bases. The closer fit of TRBJ2-7 to the DNA end suggests the J call may be wrong. The CDR3 is made up of 15 amino acids. Germline values: CDR1 MNHNS, CDR2 SASEGT.

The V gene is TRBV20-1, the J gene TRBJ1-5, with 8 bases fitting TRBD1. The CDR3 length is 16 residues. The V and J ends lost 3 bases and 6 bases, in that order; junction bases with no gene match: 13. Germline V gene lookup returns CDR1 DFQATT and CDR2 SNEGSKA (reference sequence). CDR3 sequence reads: CSARVGGQVLGQPQHF. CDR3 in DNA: TGCAGTGCTAGGGTGGGGGGACAGGTACTGGGTCAGCCCCAGCATTTT.

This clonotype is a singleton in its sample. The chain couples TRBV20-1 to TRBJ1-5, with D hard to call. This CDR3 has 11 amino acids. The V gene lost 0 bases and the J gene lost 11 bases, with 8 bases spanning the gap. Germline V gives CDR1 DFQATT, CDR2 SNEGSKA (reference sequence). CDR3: CSARDLRAQHF. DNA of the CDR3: TGCAGTGCTAGAGATCTTAGGGCCCAGCATTTT.

The CDR3 loop reads CASSPKDRGVNEQFF. CDR3 DNA: TGTGCCAGCAGTCCCAAGGACAGAGGTGTGAATGAGCAGTTCTTC. V and J are TRBV12-3 or TRBV12-4 and TRBJ2-1, with D perhaps TRBD1 (6 bases). Trimming removed 5 bases at V and 7 bases at J, with 18 bases between. The CDR3 length is 15 residues.

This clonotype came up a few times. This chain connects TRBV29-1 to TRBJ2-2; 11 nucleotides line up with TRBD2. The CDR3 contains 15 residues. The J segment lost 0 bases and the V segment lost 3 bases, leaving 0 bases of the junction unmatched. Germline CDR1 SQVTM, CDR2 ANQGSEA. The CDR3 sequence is CSVEGLAANTGELFF. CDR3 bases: TGCAGCGTTGAGGGACTAGCGGCGAACACCGGGGAGCTGTTTTTT.

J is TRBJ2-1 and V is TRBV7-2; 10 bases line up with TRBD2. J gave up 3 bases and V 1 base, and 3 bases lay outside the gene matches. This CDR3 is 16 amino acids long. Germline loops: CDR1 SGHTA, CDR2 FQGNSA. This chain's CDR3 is CASSLGRTSGYNEQFF. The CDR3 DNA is TGTGCCAGCAGCTTAGGTAGGACTAGCGGCTACAATGAGCAGTTCTTC.

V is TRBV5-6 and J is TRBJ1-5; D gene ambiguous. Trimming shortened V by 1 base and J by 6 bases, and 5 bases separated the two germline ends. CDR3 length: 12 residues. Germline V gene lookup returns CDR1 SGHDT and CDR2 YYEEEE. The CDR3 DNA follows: TGTGCCAGCAGCTTGCAAAGTCAGCCCCAGCATTTT. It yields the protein CASSLQSQPQHF.

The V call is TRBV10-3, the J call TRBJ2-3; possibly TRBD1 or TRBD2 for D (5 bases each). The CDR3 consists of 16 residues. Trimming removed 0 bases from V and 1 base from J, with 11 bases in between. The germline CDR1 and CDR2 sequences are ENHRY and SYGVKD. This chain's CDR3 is CAISESWGIGTDTQYF. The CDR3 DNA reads TGTGCCATCAGTGAGTCCTGGGGGATAGGCACAGATACGCAGTATTTT.

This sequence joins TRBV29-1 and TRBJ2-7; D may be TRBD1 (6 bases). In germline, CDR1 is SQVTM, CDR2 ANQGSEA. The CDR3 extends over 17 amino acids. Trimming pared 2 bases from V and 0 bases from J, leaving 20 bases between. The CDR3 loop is CSVELWGQGRSSYEQYF. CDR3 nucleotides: TGCAGCGTTGAATTATGGGGTCAGGGGCGTAGCTCCTACGAGCAGTACTTC.

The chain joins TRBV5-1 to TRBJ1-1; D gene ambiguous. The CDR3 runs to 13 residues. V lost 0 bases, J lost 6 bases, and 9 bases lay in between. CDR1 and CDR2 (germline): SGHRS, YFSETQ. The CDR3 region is CASSLVGSPEAFF. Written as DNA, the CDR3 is TGCGCCAGCAGCTTGGTGGGTTCACCTGAAGCTTTCTTT. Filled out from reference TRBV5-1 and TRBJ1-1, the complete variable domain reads KAGVTQTPRYLIKTRGQQVTLSCSPISGHRSVSWYQQTPGQGLQFLFEYFSETQRNKGNFPGRFSGRQFSNSRSEMNVSTLELGDSALYLCASSLVGSPEAFFGQGTRLTVV.

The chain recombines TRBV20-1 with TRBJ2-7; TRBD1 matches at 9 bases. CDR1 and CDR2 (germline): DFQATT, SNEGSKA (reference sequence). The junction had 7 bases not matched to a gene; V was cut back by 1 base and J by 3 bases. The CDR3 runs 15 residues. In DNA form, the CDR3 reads TGCAGTGCTAGAGTAGGTTACAGGGGGCTCTACGAGCAGTACTTC. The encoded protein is CSARVGYRGLYEQYF.

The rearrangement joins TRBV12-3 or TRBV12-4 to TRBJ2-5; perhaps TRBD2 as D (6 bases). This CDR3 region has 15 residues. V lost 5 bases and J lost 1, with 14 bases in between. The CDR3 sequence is CASSPEFGGQETQYF. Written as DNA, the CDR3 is TGTGCCAGCAGTCCAGAGTTCGGGGGCCAAGAGACCCAGTACTTC.

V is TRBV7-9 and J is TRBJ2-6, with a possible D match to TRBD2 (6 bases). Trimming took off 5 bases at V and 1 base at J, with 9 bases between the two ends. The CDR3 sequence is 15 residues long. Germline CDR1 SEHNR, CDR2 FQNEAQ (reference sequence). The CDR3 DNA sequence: TGTGCCAGCAGCCCTCGGGAGTCTGGGGCCAACGTCCTGACTTTC. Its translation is CASSPRESGANVLTF.

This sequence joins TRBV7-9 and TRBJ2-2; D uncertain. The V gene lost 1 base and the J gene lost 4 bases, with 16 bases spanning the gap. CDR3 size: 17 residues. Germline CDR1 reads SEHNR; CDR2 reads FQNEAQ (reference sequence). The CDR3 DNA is TGTGCCAGCAGCTTAGTTCCGGCTACGACCCCCACCGGGGAGCTGTTTTTT. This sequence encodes CASSLVPATTPTGELFF.

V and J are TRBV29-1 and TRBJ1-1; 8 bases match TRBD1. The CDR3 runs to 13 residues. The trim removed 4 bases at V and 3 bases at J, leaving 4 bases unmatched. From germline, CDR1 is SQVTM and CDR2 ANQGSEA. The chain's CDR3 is CSVGTGWDTEAFF. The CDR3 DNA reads TGCAGCGTTGGGACAGGGTGGGACACTGAAGCTTTCTTT.

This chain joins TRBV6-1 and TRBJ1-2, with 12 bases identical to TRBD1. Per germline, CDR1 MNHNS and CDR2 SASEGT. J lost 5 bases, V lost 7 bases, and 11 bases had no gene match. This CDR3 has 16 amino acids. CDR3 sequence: CASNHPGQGARYGYTF. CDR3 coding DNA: TGTGCCAGCAACCATCCGGGACAGGGGGCGAGATATGGCTACACCTTC.

This chain's CDR3 is CASRLTGNQPQHF. CDR3 sequence (DNA): TGTGCCAGCAGACTGACGGGCAATCAGCCCCAGCATTTT. The J gene is TRBJ1-5, the V gene TRBV6-5; no firm D call. The CDR3 consists of 13 residues. V lost 6 bases and J lost 2, with 8 bases in between. Per the germline V gene, CDR1 is MNHEY and CDR2 is SVGAGI.

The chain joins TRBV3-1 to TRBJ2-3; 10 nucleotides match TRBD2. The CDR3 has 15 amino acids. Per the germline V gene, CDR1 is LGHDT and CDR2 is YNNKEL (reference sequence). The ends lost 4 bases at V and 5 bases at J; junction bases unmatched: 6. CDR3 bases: TGTGCCAGCAGCCTACTAGCGGGGAAAAAAGATACGCAGTATTTT. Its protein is CASSLLAGKKDTQYF.

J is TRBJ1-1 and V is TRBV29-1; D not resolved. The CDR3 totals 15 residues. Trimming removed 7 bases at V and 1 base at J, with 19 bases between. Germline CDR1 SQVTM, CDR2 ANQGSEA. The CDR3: CSAHKSYSRNTEAFF. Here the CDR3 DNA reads TGCAGCGCCCATAAGTCATACAGCCGGAACACTGAAGCTTTCTTT.

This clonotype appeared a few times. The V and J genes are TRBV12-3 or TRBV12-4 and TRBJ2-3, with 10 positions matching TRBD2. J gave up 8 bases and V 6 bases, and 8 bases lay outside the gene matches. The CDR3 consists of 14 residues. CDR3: CASSPGLALGTQYF. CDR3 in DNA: TGTGCCAGCAGCCCGGGACTAGCGCTAGGTACGCAGTATTTT.

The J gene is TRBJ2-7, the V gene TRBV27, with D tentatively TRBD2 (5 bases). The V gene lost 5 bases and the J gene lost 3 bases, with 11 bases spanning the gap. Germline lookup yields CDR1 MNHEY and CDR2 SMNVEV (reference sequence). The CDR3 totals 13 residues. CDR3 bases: TGTGCCAGCAGTCCGAGGGCCCTCTACGAGCAGTACTTC. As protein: CASSPRALYEQYF.

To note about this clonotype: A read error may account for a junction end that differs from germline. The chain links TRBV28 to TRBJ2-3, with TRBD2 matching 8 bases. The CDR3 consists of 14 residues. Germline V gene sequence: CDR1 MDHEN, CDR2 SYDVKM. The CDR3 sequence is CASRERGRADAQYF. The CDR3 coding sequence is TGTGCCAGCAGGGAGCGGGGGCGCGCAGATGCGCAGTATTTT.

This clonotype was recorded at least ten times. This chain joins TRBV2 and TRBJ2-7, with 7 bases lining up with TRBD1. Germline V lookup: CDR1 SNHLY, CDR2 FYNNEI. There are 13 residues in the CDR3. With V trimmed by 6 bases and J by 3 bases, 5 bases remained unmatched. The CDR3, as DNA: TGTGCCAGCAGGTTAAGGGACAGCTACGAGCAGTACTTC. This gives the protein CASRLRDSYEQYF.

The chain's CDR3 is CASSYQPLGSYNEQYF. The CDR3 DNA reads as TGTGCCAGCAGTTATCAGCCACTAGGATCCTACAATGAGCAGTACTTC. The chain uses TRBV6-2 or TRBV6-3 and TRBJ2-5; TRBD2 might be the D (5 bases). This CDR3 region has 16 residues. Germline lookup yields CDR1 MNHEY and CDR2 SVGEGT. The V gene lost 3 bases and the J gene lost 11 bases, with 25 bases spanning the gap.

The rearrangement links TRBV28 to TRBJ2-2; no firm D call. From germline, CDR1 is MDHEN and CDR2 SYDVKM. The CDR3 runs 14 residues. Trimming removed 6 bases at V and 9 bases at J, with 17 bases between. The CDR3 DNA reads TGTGCCAGCAGCTTCCCCTGGATCCCAAGGGAGCTGTTTTTT. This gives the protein CASSFPWIPRELFF. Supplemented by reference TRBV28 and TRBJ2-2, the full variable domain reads DVKVTQSSRYLVKRTGEKVFLECVQDMDHENMFWYRQDPGLGLRLIYFSYDVKMKEKGDIPEGYSVSREKKERFSLILESASTNQTSMYLCASSFPWIPRELFFGEGSRLTVL.

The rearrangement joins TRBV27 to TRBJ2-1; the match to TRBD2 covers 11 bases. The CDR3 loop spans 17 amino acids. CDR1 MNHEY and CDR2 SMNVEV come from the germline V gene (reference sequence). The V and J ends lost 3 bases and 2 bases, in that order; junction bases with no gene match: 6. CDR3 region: CASSFGPGLAAYNEQFF. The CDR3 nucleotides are TGTGCCAGCAGTTTCGGTCCGGGACTAGCGGCCTACAATGAGCAGTTCTTC.

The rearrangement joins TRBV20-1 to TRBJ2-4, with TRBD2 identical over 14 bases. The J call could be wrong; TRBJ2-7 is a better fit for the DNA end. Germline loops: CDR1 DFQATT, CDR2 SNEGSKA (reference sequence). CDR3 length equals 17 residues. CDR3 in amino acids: CSARDRLAGGDSYEQYF. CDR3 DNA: TGCAGTGCTAGAGATCGACTAGCGGGGGGGGACTCCTACGAGCAGTACTTC.

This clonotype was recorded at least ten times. DNA of the CDR3: TGCAGCGTTGACGCGGGTTACTACGAGCAGTACTTC. This codes for CSVDAGYYEQYF. V usage is TRBV29-1 and J usage is TRBJ2-7, with D maybe TRBD2 (5 bases). The germline V and J ends were trimmed by 3 bases and 3 bases, with 9 bases remaining between them. The CDR3 runs to 12 residues. From germline, CDR1 is SQVTM and CDR2 ANQGSEA.

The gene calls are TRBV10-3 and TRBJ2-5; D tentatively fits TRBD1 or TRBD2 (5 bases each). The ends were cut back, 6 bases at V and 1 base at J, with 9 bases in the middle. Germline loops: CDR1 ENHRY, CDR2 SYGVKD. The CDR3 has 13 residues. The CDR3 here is CAIRGVTQETQYF. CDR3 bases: TGTGCCATCAGGGGGGTAACCCAAGAGACCCAGTACTTC.

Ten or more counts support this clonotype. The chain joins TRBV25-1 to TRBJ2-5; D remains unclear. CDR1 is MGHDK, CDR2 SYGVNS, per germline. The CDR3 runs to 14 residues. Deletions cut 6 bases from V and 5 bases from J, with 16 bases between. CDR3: CASSRMESYETQYF. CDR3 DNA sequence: TGTGCCAGCAGCCGAATGGAAAGCTACGAGACCCAGTACTTC.

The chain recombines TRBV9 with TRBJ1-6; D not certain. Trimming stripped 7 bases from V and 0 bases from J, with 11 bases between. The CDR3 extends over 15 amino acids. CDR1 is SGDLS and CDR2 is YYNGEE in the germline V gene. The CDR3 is CASGVESSYNSPLHF. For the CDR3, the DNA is TGTGCCAGCGGTGTCGAGAGCTCCTATAATTCACCCCTCCACTTT. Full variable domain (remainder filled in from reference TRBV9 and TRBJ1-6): DSGVTQTPKHLITATGQRVTLRCSPRSGDLSVYWYQQSLDQGLQFLIQYYNGEERAKGNILERFSAQQFPDLHSELNLSSLELGDSALYFCASGVESSYNSPLHFGNGTRLTVT.